The 28 T cell receptor beta chains in this list originate from one sample, sequenced in a study of resident and recirculating memory T cells in vitiligo (dated by TCRdb to the late 2010s). Receptor libraries were prepared by the immunoSEQ multiplex PCR assay. As stored in TCRdb, this immuneACCESS dataset retains in-frame rearrangements with V and J assigned. A fraction of the clones does not appear; measured against another copy, unresolved V genes explain less than half of the discrepancy, and the remainder lacks a known reason. Within this sample are 40,000 to 50,000 clones, with 85% to 95% of them counted one time only. The top ten constitute 4.5% of the sample. Input material: blood. These receptors all stem from a male donor with vitiligo.

The chain recombines TRBV6-5 with TRBJ1-4; 12 bases line up with TRBD1. Trimming cost V 2 bases and J 7 bases; bases outside gene matches: 2. The CDR3 covers 15 residues. Germline V gives CDR1 MNHEY, CDR2 SVGAGI. CDR3 in amino acids: CASSYGTGGVEKLFF. As DNA, the CDR3 is TGTGCCAGCAGTTACGGGACAGGGGGCGTTGAAAAACTGTTTTTT.

This sequence joins TRBV6-1 and TRBJ1-4, with 7 bases matching TRBD1. J was trimmed by 4 bases and V by 6 bases; bases with no gene match: 5. Germline lookup yields CDR1 MNHNS and CDR2 SASEGT. CDR3 length: 14 residues. This chain's CDR3 is CASRGQLLNEKLFF. The DNA for the CDR3 is TGTGCCAGCAGGGGACAGCTTCTTAATGAAAAACTGTTTTTT.

This clone was detected only a few times. J is TRBJ2-7 and V is TRBV5-8; D perhaps matches TRBD1 (6 bases). V lost 2 bases to trimming and J lost 3 bases, with 9 bases between them. Looked up from germline, CDR1 is SGHTS and CDR2 is YDEGEE. CDR3 length: 13 amino acids. The DNA of the CDR3 is TGTGCCAGCAGCTTTGGACAGAACTACGAGCAGTACTTC. It specifies CASSFGQNYEQYF.

This clone showed up just a few times. This rearrangement joins TRBV7-2 to TRBJ2-7, with TRBD2 identical over 9 bases. J lost 2 bases, V lost 8 bases, and 10 bases had no gene match. The CDR3 has 15 residues. CDR1 is SGHTA and CDR2 is FQGNSA in the germline V gene. The CDR3 DNA follows: TGTGCCAGCGATACGGCGGGGGGGGGAACCTACGAGCAGTACTTC. Translating it yields CASDTAGGGTYEQYF.

The rearrangement joins TRBV18 to TRBJ2-2, with D unresolved. Germline CDR1 KGHSH, CDR2 LQKENI. The CDR3 runs to 14 residues. Trimming left V 2 bases short and J 0 bases short, with 4 bases between. CDR3 sequence reads: CASSPSSNTGELFF. Here the CDR3 DNA reads TGTGCCAGCTCACCATCGTCGAACACCGGGGAGCTGTTTTTT.

The V call is TRBV4-3, the J call TRBJ2-3, with D possibly matching TRBD1 (6 bases). V was cut by 1 base and J by 1 base, with 12 bases left in between. The CDR3 has 16 residues. Germline V gene sequence: CDR1 LGHNA, CDR2 YSLEER. The CDR3 region is CASSQARGTGTDTQYF. Written as DNA, the CDR3 is TGCGCCAGCAGCCAAGCTAGGGGGACGGGCACAGATACGCAGTATTTT.

The V call is TRBV18, the J call TRBJ2-5; a possible D gene is TRBD1 (5 bases). V was clipped by 3 bases and J by 2 bases, with 10 bases between them. CDR3 length: 14 amino acids. In germline, CDR1 is KGHSH, CDR2 LQKENI. CDR3 nucleotides: TGTGCCAGCTCACCGAATCGACAGCAAGAGACCCAGTACTTC. It encodes CASSPNRQQETQYF.

This clone was seen only once. The rearrangement joins TRBV7-2 to TRBJ2-5; D gene unclear. The CDR3 consists of 11 residues. Trimming pared 6 bases from V and 5 bases from J, leaving 7 bases between. CDR1 is SGHTA and CDR2 is FQGNSA in the germline V gene. The CDR3: CASSISETQYF. The CDR3 region has the DNA TGTGCCAGCAGTATTTCGGAGACCCAGTACTTC.

In nucleotides, the CDR3 is TGTGCCAGCAGCGCGTATGACACCACTGAAGCTTTCTTT. This gives the protein CASSAYDTTEAFF. J is TRBJ1-1 and V is TRBV6-5, with D unclear. CDR1 and CDR2 from the germline V gene are MNHEY and SVGAGI. This CDR3 region has 13 residues. Trimming removed 6 bases at V and 4 bases at J, with 12 bases between.

This sequence joins TRBV5-4 and TRBJ2-3, with 9 bases fitting TRBD2. The V gene end was trimmed by 1 base and the J gene end by 1 base; junction bases not matched to a gene: 4. The CDR3 runs 16 residues. Germline V gene data show CDR1 as SGHNT and CDR2 as YYREEE (reference sequence). The CDR3 DNA follows: TGTGCCAGCAGCTTGCCACTAGCGGGCGGCACAGATACGCAGTATTTT. This encodes CASSLPLAGGTDTQYF.

The chain recombines TRBV14 with TRBJ2-1; D may be TRBD1 (6 bases). Germline assignment: CDR1 SGHDN and CDR2 FVKESK. This CDR3 is built from 13 residues. V was clipped by 4 bases and J by 9 bases, with 13 bases between them. CDR3 region: CASSPQGIGEQFF. CDR3 nucleotides: TGTGCCAGCAGCCCACAGGGTATCGGTGAGCAGTTCTTC.

J is TRBJ2-7 and V is TRBV27, with 7 bases aligning to TRBD1. Germline V gene data show CDR1 as MNHEY and CDR2 as SMNVEV (reference sequence). The CDR3 has 15 amino acids. J lost 5 bases, V lost 7 bases, and 14 bases had no gene match. This chain's CDR3 is CASTFSYRGRHEQYF. The CDR3 DNA sequence: TGTGCCAGCACGTTTTCGTACAGGGGAAGGCACGAGCAGTACTTC.

J is TRBJ2-7 and V is TRBV7-8; D uncertain. This CDR3 has 13 amino acids. V gave up 1 base and J gave up 3 bases, with 7 bases separating them. Germline V CDR1 and CDR2: SGHVS, FQNEAQ. CDR3 protein: CASSLVQFYEQYF. In DNA form, the CDR3 reads TGTGCCAGCAGCTTAGTCCAGTTCTACGAGCAGTACTTC.

V is TRBV7-3 and J is TRBJ2-2; 10 bases map to TRBD1. CDR3 length: 16 amino acids. J lost 4 bases, V lost 5 bases, and 7 bases had no gene match. Germline V gives CDR1 SGHTA, CDR2 FQGTGA. CDR3 sequence reads: CASSQRQGAATGELFF. CDR3 nucleotide sequence: TGTGCCAGCAGCCAGAGACAGGGGGCGGCCACCGGGGAGCTGTTTTTT.

The J gene is TRBJ1-1, the V gene TRBV29-1, with 11 nucleotides matching TRBD1. The CDR3 has 14 amino acids. J gave up 3 bases and V 1 base, and 1 base lay outside the gene matches. In germline, CDR1 is SQVTM, CDR2 ANQGSEA. The CDR3 here is CSVEGDRGYTEAFF. In DNA, the CDR3 is TGCAGCGTTGAAGGGGACAGGGGGTACACTGAAGCTTTCTTT. The whole variable domain, remainder taken from reference TRBV29-1 and TRBJ1-1, is SAVISQKPSRDICQRGTSLTIQCQVDSQVTMMFWYRQQPGQSLTLIATANQGSEATYESGFVIDKFPISRPNLTFSTLTVSNMSPEDSSIYLCSVEGDRGYTEAFFGQGTRLTVV.

This chain links TRBV19 with TRBJ2-2, with D possibly matching TRBD1 (5 bases). The CDR3 totals 14 residues. V gave up 3 bases and J gave up 1 base, with 6 bases separating them. The germline CDR1 and CDR2 sequences are LNHDA and SQIVND (reference sequence). Here the CDR3 reads CASSMTENTGELFF. The CDR3 DNA reads TGTGCCAGTAGTATGACAGAGAACACCGGGGAGCTGTTTTTT. The full variable domain, completed using reference TRBV19 and TRBJ2-2, is DGGITQSPKYLFRKEGQNVTLSCEQNLNHDAMYWYRQDPGQGLRLIYYSQIVNDFQKGDIAEGYSVSREKKESFPLTVTSAQKNPTAFYLCASSMTENTGELFFGEGSRLTVL.

The chain has TRBV5-1 and TRBJ1-3, with 7 bases matching TRBD1. There are 15 residues in the CDR3. CDR1 SGHRS and CDR2 YFSETQ come from the germline V gene. With V trimmed by 3 bases and J by 0 bases, 3 bases remained unmatched. The CDR3 here is CASSSTGLSGNTIYF. CDR3 in DNA: TGCGCCAGCAGCTCGACAGGGCTCTCTGGAAACACCATATATTTT.

The rearrangement joins TRBV27 to TRBJ2-2, with 8 bases fitting TRBD1. V was pared by 6 bases and J by 4 bases, with 7 bases of the junction left unmatched. Germline-derived CDR1 and CDR2 are MNHEY and SMNVEV (reference sequence). The CDR3 has 15 residues. CDR3 in DNA: TGTGCCAGCAGAGCCGGGACAGGAATCACCGGGGAGCTGTTTTTT. Translating it yields CASRAGTGITGELFF.

The CDR3 protein is CASTDEGVMEYEQYF. In nucleotides, the CDR3 is TGTGCCAGCACCGACGAAGGGGTTATGGAATACGAGCAGTACTTC. The chain links TRBV2 to TRBJ2-7, with D possibly matching TRBD1 (5 bases). CDR1 SNHLY and CDR2 FYNNEI come from the germline V gene. The CDR3 has 15 residues. Trimming removed 7 bases at V and 4 bases at J, with 20 bases between.

CDR3 sequence (DNA): TGTGCCAGCAGTTTTGGCAGGGCATACGATGAGCAGTACTTC. Translated: CASSFGRAYDEQYF. This chain connects TRBV6-5 to TRBJ2-7, with D perhaps TRBD1 (5 bases). V lost 4 bases and J 7 bases, leaving 17 bases between the germline ends. Germline values: CDR1 MNHEY, CDR2 SVGAGI. The CDR3 extends over 14 amino acids.

CDR3 loop: CASSVAGGAGYNEQFF. CDR3 bases: TGTGCCAGCAGCGTAGCTGGGGGGGCGGGCTACAATGAGCAGTTCTTC. This sequence joins TRBV9 and TRBJ2-1; D possibly corresponds to TRBD2 (7 bases). Deletions cut 0 bases from V and 3 bases from J, with 13 bases between. From germline, CDR1 is SGDLS and CDR2 YYNGEE. The CDR3 has 16 amino acids. Based on the CDR3 plus reference TRBV9 and TRBJ2-1, the full variable domain is DSGVTQTPKHLITATGQRVTLRCSPRSGDLSVYWYQQSLDQGLQFLIQYYNGEERAKGNILERFSAQQFPDLHSELNLSSLELGDSALYFCASSVAGGAGYNEQFFGPGTRLTVL.

J is TRBJ2-2 and V is TRBV18; 7 bases match TRBD1. This CDR3 has 16 residues. V shed 3 bases and J 7 bases; nucleotides not matched to a gene: 11. The germline V gene has CDR1 KGHSH and CDR2 LQKENI. The CDR3 sequence is CASSPPARGQGGELFF. The DNA for the CDR3 is TGTGCCAGCTCACCCCCTGCTAGGGGGCAAGGCGGGGAGCTGTTTTTT.

Here the CDR3 reads CASSSGQVTTEAFF. CDR3 bases: TGTGCCAGCTCATCCGGACAGGTAACAACTGAAGCTTTCTTT. The J gene is TRBJ1-1, the V gene TRBV18; 7 bases are a match to TRBD1. The CDR3 sequence is 14 residues long. The germline V gene encodes CDR1 KGHSH and CDR2 LQKENI. The V gene end was trimmed by 5 bases and the J gene end by 5 bases; junction bases not matched to a gene: 8. The full variable domain, completed using reference TRBV18 and TRBJ1-1, is NAGVMQNPRHLVRRRGQEARLRCSPMKGHSHVYWYRQLPEEGLKFMVYLQKENIIDESGMPKERFSAEFPKEGPSILRIQQVVRGDSAAYFCASSSGQVTTEAFFGQGTRLTVV.

A single count supports this clone. The chain joins TRBV21-1 to TRBJ2-5; the DNA was not used to check the table's D call, TRBD2. TRBV21-1 is reported as a pseudogene. The CDR3 runs to 19 residues. Here the CDR3 DNA reads TGTGCCACCGTTACACCCCCGGGACTCTCGATGAAGGGAGGGGAGACCCAGTACTTC. It yields the protein CATVTPPGLSMKGGETQYF.

The rearrangement links TRBV27 to TRBJ1-2; D perhaps matches TRBD1 (5 bases). The length of the CDR3 is 14 residues. Germline values: CDR1 MNHEY, CDR2 SMNVEV (reference sequence). Trimming left V 4 bases short and J 0 bases short, with 9 bases between. The CDR3 spells CASSSTEANYGYTF. The DNA for the CDR3 is TGTGCCAGCAGTTCGACAGAAGCTAACTATGGCTACACCTTC.

The V gene is TRBV5-1, the J gene TRBJ2-5; 8 nucleotides match TRBD1. The CDR3 spans 15 residues. The germline V gene has CDR1 SGHRS and CDR2 YFSETQ. The J segment lost 6 bases and the V segment lost 0 bases, leaving 7 bases of the junction unmatched. The CDR3 reads CASSLDGTGGQTQYF. Written as DNA, the CDR3 is TGCGCCAGCAGCTTGGATGGCACAGGGGGTCAGACCCAGTACTTC.

J is TRBJ1-1 and V is TRBV11-1; 7 bases are a match to TRBD1. CDR3 length: 15 residues. The germline V gene has CDR1 SGHAT and CDR2 FQDESV (reference sequence). Losses at the gene ends were 4 bases for V and 1 base for J; bases not matched to a gene: 6. In nucleotides, the CDR3 is TGTGCCAGCAGCTCCGGGTACAGGGGGAACACTGAAGCTTTCTTT. Protein product: CASSSGYRGNTEAFF.

The chain combines TRBV27 with TRBJ2-2, with 9 bases fitting TRBD1. Germline CDR1 and CDR2: MNHEY and SMNVEV (reference sequence). CDR3 length: 17 residues. J gave up 1 base and V 7 bases, and 10 bases lay outside the gene matches. CDR3 coding DNA: TGTGCCAGCACCAACAAGGGACAGGGTTTGAACACCGGGGAGCTGTTTTTT. This sequence encodes CASTNKGQGLNTGELFF.